This TCR beta chain derives from a study of neurological immune-mediated disorders. Ten or more counts support this clonotype. Its antigen is not identified. Via MiXCR, TCRdb re-called the 5' RACE reads, giving one row per CDR3 protein. The sample contains 130,000 or so distinct CDR3 sequences, around 3% of which appear only once. The CDR3 spans 12 residues. The ends were cut back, 3 bases at V and 5 bases at J, with 5 bases in the middle. Per the germline V gene, CDR1 is MNHEY and CDR2 is SMNVEV (reference sequence). General study points: With the multiple sclerosis repertoire cluster, neither clinical nor MRI features showed any association. No expanded-clone CDR3 amino acid sequence recurred across subjects, suggesting private TCR-beta repertoires. HTLV-1-associated myelopathy had the most TCR clonal expansion, whereas multiple sclerosis had the least (lower than in healthy controls).

From 2 million PBMCs stored at -80 C, the unsorted libraries were generated. The sequencing sample was made of PBMCs. The rearrangement joins TRBV27 to TRBJ2-1, with D unclear. This sequence originates from a woman between 25 and 40 years old with multiple sclerosis. The CDR3 sequence is CASSLGHNEQFF. CDR3 nucleotide sequence: TGTGCCAGCAGTTTGGGTCACAATGAGCAGTTCTTC.